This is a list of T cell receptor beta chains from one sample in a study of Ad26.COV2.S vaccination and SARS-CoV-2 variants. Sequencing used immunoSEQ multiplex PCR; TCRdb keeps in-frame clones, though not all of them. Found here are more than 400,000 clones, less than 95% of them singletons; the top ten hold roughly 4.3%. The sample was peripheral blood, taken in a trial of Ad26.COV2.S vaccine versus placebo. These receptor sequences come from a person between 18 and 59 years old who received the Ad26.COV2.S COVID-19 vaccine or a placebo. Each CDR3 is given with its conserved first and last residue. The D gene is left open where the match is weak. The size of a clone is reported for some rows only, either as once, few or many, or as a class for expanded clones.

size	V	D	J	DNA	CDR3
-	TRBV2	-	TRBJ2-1	TGTGCCAGCACGGGCCGGCGGAATGAGCAGTTCTTC	CASTGRRNEQFF
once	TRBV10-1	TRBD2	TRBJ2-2	TGCGCCAGCAGGCCCGGGACTAGCGGGAGACCCGGGGAGCTGTTTTTT	CASRPGTSGRPGELFF
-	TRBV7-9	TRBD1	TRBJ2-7	TGTGCCAGCAGCACAGGGGGCTTGGACGAGCAGTACTTC	CASSTGGLDEQYF
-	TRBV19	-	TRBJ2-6	TGTGCCAGTAGTGCGGGTCATCCTGGGGCCAACGTCCTGACTTTC	CASSAGHPGANVLTF
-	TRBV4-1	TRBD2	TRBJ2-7	TGCGCCAGCAGCCAAGCAGCGGGGCCCTACGAGCAGTACTTC	CASSQAAGPYEQYF
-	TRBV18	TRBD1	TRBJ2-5	TGTGCCAGCTCACAAACAACGCAGACAGGGCTGGAGACCCAGTACTTC	CASSQTTQTGLETQYF
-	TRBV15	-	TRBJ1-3	TGTGCCACCAGCAGAGGCAGCACTACGCTCTCTGGAAACACCATATATTTT	CATSRGSTTLSGNTIYF
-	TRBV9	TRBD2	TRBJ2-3	TGTGCCAGCACGCGGGAGGGCGATACGCAGTATTTT	CASTREGDTQYF
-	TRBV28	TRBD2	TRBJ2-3	TGTGCCAGCCCCCCGGCTAGCGGGACACCTACGCAGTATTTT	CASPPASGTPTQYF
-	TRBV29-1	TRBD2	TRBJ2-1	TGCAGCGTTGAAGGGGGGTTGACTAGCGGTCGAAGGGGCTACAATGAGCAGTTCTTC	CSVEGGLTSGRRGYNEQFF
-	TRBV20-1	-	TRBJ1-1	TGCAGTGCTAGTCCAGGAAGATACACTGAAGCTTTCTTT	CSASPGRYTEAFF
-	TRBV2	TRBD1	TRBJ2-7	TGTGCCAGCAGTCCGGACAGGGGGTCCTACGAGCAGTACTTC	CASSPDRGSYEQYF
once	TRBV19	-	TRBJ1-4	TGTGCCAGTAGTATGACCGGAGTTAATGAAAAACTGTTTTTT	CASSMTGVNEKLFF
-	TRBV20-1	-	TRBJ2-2	TGCAGTTTAGAAGTCACCGGGGAGCTGTTTTTT	CSLEVTGELFF
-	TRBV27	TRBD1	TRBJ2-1	TGTGCCAGCAGTGGACAGGGCTACAATGAGCAGTTCTTC	CASSGQGYNEQFF
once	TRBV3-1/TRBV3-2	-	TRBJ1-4	TGTGCCAGCAGCCAAGCTTTACCACAGGGAGTGAATGAAAAACTGTTTTTT	CASSQALPQGVNEKLFF
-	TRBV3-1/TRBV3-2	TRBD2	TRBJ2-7	TGTGCCAGCAGCCAAGAGTTAACTAGCGGGAGGGGGGAGCAGTACTTC	CASSQELTSGRGEQYF
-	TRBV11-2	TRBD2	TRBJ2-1	TGTGCCAGCAGCTTGGGACTAGCGGGTTACAATGAGCAGTTCTTC	CASSLGLAGYNEQFF
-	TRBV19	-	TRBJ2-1	TGTGCCAGTAGTATTGGCTGGGAGGCCTACAATGAGCAGTTCTTC	CASSIGWEAYNEQFF
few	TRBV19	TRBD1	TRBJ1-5	TGTGCCAGTAGTATCCGCCAGACAGGGTATAGCAATCAGCCCCAGCATTTT	CASSIRQTGYSNQPQHF
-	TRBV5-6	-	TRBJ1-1	TGTGCCAGCGTCTCGCCCGGAGGGGAAGCTTTCTTT	CASVSPGGEAFF
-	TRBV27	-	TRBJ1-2	TGTGCCAGCCGCCACGGGACCCGAAATGGCTACACCTTC	CASRHGTRNGYTF
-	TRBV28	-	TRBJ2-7	TGTGCCAGCAGCCTAACCTACGAGCAGTACTTC	CASSLTYEQYF
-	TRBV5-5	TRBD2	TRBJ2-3	TGTGCCAGCAGCCCCGGGACTAGCGGCAATGCAGATACGCAGTATTTT	CASSPGTSGNADTQYF
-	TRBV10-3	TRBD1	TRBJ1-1	TGTGCCATCAGTCGACCGGACAGGGAAGGAGCTTTCTTT	CAISRPDREGAFF
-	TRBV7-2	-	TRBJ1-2	TGTGCCAGCAGGGCGCAGGGAACCTTTGGCTATGGCTACACCTTC	CASRAQGTFGYGYTF
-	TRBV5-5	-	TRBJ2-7	TGTGCCAGCAGCTTGGGAGGTTTGGACTACGAGCAGTACTTC	CASSLGGLDYEQYF
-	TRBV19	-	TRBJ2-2	TGTGCCAGTAGTATAGCGTTCTGGGGGGAGCTGTTTTTT	CASSIAFWGELFF
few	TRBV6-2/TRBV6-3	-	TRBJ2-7	TGTGCCAGCAGTCCGCCCTCCTACGAGCAGTACTTC	CASSPPSYEQYF
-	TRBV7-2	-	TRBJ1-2	TGTGCCAGCAGCTTAGGACGGAACTATGGCTACACCTTC	CASSLGRNYGYTF
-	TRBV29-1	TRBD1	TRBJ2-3	TGCAGCGTCCGACAGGGTATCGGTGCAGATACGCAGTATTTT	CSVRQGIGADTQYF
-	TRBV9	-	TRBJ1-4	TGTGCCAGCAGCCCAGATGGGGGAGGGGGTGAAAAACTGTTTTTT	CASSPDGGGGEKLFF
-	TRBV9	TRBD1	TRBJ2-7	TGTGCCAGCAGCGTAGGGACAGGGACAGAAGAGACCTACGAGCAGTACTTC	CASSVGTGTEETYEQYF
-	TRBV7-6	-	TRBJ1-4	TGTGCCAGCAGCTTAGTCATGGGGGAACATGAAAAACTGTTTTTT	CASSLVMGEHEKLFF
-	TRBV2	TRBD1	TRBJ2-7	TGTGCCAGCAAGGGGGCTAACTCCTACGAGCAGTACTTC	CASKGANSYEQYF
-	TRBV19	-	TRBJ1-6	TGTGCCAGTAGGGGTGGGTTCTCCTATAATTCACCCCTCCACTTT	CASRGGFSYNSPLHF
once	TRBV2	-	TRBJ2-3	TGTGCCAGCATTAAATGGCTATTGGATACGCAGTATTTT	CASIKWLLDTQYF
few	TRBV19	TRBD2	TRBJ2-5	TGTGCCAGTAGTACCGGGACTAGCGGGAGAGAGACCCAGTACTTC	CASSTGTSGRETQYF
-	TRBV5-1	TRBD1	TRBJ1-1	TGCGCCAGCAGCTTAACCCCGACAGGGGCGAACACTGAAGCTTTCTTT	CASSLTPTGANTEAFF
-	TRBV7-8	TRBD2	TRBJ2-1	TGTGCCAGCAGCCACCGACTAGCCGGCGGGAACAATGAGCAGTTCTTC	CASSHRLAGGNNEQFF
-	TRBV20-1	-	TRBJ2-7	TGCAGTGCTAGTGGACCGTCCTACGAGCAGTACTTC	CSASGPSYEQYF
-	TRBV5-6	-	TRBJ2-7	TGTGCCAGCAGCCAAAAGGGACGTAACTACGAGCAGTACTTC	CASSQKGRNYEQYF
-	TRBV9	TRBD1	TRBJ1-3	TGTGCCAGCAGCGTAGGATTTGCGGACAGGGACTCTGGAAACACCATATATTTT	CASSVGFADRDSGNTIYF
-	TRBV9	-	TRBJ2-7	TGTGCCAGCAGCCCACGTCCCACAGGTAGCTACGAGCAGTACTTC	CASSPRPTGSYEQYF
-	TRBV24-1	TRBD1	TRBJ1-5	TGTGCCACCAGTGACGGACAGGGGGCGCATCAGCCCCAGCATTTT	CATSDGQGAHQPQHF
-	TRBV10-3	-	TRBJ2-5	TGTGCCATCTGGGCGGGAAACCAAGAGACCCAGTACTTC	CAIWAGNQETQYF
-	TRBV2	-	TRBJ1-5	TGTGCCACCGCATGGGACACGAGTAATCAGCCCCAGCATTTT	CATAWDTSNQPQHF
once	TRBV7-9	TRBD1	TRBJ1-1	TGTGCCAGCAGCGTGACAGGGGGCACTGAAGCTTTCTTT	CASSVTGGTEAFF
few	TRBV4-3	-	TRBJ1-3	TGCGCCAGCAGCCAAGGTCCCGAAGCGGGATACACCATATATTTT	CASSQGPEAGYTIYF
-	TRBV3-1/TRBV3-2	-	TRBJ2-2	TGTGCCAGCAGCCCCCACGGTCCCGGGGAGCTGTTTTTT	CASSPHGPGELFF
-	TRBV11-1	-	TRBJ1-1	TGTGCCAGCAGCCCCGGGACACTGCCCGCTGAAGCTTTCTTT	CASSPGTLPAEAFF